Included here is one TCR beta chain sequence, with context. Unique molecular identifiers were attached to individual cDNA molecules within the library. TCRdb reanalysed the RACE reads using MiXCR and keeps one entry per CDR3 protein. The sample holds roughly 130,000 distinct CDR3 sequences, approximately 8.3% seen once. Described time point: healthy volunteer bleed at 2 weeks. Unfractionated whole blood was the source from which total RNA was extracted. The data derive from a study of human T cells and chemical hapten exposure. The sample taken for sequencing was whole blood. This sequence was found in a male donor in good health. Some clones in this sample may be carry-over from other donors' samples.

The CDR3 here is CASSAQQGAGGELFF. The CDR3 bases are TGTGCCAGCAGCGCCCAACAGGGGGCGGGCGGGGAGCTGTTTTTT. V usage is TRBV2 and J usage is TRBJ2-2, with 9 positions matching TRBD1. The trim removed 6 bases at V and 7 bases at J, leaving 9 bases unmatched. CDR1 and CDR2 from the germline V gene are SNHLY and FYNNEI. The length of the CDR3 is 15 residues.